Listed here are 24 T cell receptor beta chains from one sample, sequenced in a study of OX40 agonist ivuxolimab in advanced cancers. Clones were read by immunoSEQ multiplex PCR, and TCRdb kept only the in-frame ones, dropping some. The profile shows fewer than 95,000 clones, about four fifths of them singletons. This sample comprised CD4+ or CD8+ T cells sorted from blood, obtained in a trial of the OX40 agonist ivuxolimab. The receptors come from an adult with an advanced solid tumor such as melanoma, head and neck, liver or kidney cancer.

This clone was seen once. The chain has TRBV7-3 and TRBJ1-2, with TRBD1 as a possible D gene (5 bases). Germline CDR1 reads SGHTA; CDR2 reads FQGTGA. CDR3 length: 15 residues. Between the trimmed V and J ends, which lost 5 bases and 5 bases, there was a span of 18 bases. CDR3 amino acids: CASSPPGGGRYGYTF. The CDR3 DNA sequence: TGTGCCAGCAGCCCCCCCGGGGGGGGTAGGTATGGCTACACCTTC.

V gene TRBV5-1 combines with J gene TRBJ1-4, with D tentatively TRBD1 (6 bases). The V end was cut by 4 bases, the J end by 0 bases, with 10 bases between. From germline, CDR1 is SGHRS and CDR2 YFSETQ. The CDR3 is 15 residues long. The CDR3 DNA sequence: TGCGCCAGCAGCGTTGGGACAACAACTAATGAAAAACTGTTTTTT. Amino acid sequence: CASSVGTTTNEKLFF.

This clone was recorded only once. CDR3: CASRPPSGSLYEQYF. The CDR3, as DNA: TGTGCCAGCAGACCTCCTAGCGGGAGTTTATACGAGCAGTACTTC. V and J are TRBV28 and TRBJ2-7, with 10 bases matching TRBD2. The CDR3 runs to 15 residues. Germline V lookup: CDR1 MDHEN, CDR2 SYDVKM. Trimming removed 6 bases from V and 4 bases from J; junction bases left unmatched: 9.

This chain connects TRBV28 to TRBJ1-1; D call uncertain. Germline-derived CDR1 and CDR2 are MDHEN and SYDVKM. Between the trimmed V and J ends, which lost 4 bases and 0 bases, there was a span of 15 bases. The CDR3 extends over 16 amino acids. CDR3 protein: CASSSLTTGMNTEAFF. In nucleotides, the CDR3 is TGTGCCAGCAGTTCTCTGACGACCGGCATGAACACTGAAGCTTTCTTT.

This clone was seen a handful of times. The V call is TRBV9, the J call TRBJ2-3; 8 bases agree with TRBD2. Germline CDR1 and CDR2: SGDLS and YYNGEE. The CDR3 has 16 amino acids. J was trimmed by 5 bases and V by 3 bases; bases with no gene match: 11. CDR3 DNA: TGTGCCAGCAGCGGTCACGTAGCGGGAAAGGGAGATACGCAGTATTTT. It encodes CASSGHVAGKGDTQYF.

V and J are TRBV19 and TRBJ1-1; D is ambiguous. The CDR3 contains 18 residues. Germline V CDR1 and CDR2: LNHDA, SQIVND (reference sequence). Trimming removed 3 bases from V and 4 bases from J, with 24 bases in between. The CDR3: CASSINPPGKLFITEAFF. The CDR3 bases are TGTGCCAGTAGTATTAACCCACCGGGAAAACTATTTATCACTGAAGCTTTCTTT.

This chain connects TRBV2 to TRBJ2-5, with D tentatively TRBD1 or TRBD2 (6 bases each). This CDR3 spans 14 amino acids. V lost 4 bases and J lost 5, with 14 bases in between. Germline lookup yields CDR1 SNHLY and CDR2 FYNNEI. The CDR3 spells CASSVNGGRETQYF. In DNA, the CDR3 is TGTGCCAGCAGTGTAAATGGGGGGCGGGAGACCCAGTACTTC. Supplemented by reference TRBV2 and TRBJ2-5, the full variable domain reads EPEVTQTPSHQVTQMGQEVILRCVPISNHLYFYWYRQILGQKVEFLVSFYNNEISEKSEIFDDQFSVERPDGSNFTLKIRSTKLEDSAMYFCASSVNGGRETQYFGPGTRLLVL.

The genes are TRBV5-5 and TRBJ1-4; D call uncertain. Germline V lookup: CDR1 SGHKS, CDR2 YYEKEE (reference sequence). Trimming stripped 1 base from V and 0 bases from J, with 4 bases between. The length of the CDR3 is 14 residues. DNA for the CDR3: TGTGCCAGCAGCTTGACCGCAACTAATGAAAAACTGTTTTTT. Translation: CASSLTATNEKLFF.

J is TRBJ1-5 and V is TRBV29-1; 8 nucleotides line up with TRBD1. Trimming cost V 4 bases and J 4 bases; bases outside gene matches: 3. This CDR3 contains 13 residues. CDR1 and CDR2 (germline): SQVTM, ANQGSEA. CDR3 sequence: CSVGTGSNQPQHF. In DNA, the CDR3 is TGCAGCGTTGGGACAGGGAGTAATCAGCCCCAGCATTTT.

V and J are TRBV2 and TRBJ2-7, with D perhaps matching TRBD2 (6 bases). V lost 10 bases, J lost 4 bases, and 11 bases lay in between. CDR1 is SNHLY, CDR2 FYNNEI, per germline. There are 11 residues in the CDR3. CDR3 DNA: TGTGCCACTAGAGGACTATACGAGCAGTACTTC. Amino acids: CATRGLYEQYF.

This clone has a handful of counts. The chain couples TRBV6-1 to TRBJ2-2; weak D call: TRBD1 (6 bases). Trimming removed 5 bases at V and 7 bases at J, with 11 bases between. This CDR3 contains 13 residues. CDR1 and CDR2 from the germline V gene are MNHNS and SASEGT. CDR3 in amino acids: CASSWGRGGELFF. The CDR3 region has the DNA TGTGCCAGCAGTTGGGGGCGAGGCGGGGAGCTGTTTTTT.

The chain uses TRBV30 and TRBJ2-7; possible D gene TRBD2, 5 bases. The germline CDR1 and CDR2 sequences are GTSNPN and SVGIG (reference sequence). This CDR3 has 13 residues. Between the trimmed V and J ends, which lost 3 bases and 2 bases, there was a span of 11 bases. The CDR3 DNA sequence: TGTGCCTGGAGCGGGATGGTCCCCTACGAGCAGTACTTC. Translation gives CAWSGMVPYEQYF.

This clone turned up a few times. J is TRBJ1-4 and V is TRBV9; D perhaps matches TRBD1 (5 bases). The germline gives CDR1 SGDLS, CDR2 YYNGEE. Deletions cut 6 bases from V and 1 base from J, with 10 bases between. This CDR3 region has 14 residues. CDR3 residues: CASNGGGTNEKLFF. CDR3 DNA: TGTGCCAGCAACGGGGGAGGAACTAATGAAAAACTGTTTTTT.

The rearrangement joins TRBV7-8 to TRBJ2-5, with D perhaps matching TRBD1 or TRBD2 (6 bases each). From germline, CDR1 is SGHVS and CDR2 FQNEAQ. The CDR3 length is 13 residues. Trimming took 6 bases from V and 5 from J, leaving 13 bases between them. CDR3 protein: CASSLVGGETQYF. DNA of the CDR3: TGTGCCAGCAGTCTAGTAGGGGGGGAGACCCAGTACTTC.

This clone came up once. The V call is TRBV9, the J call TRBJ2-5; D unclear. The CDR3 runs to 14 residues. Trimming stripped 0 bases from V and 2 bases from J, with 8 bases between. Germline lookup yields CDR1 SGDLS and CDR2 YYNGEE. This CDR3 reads CASSVAGRQETQYF. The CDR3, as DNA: TGTGCCAGCAGCGTAGCTGGCAGGCAAGAGACCCAGTACTTC.

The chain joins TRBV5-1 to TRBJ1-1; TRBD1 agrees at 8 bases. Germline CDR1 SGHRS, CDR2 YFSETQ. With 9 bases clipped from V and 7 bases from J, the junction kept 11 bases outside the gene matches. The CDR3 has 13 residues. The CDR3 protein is CATAGQDKSEAFF. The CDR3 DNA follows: TGCGCCACCGCGGGACAGGATAAAAGTGAAGCTTTCTTT.

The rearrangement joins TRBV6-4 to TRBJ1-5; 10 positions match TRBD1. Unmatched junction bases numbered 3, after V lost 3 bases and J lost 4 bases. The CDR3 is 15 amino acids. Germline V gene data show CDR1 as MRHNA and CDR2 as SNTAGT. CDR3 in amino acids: CASSEWGQGNQPQHF. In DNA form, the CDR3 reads TGTGCCAGCAGTGAGTGGGGACAGGGGAATCAGCCCCAGCATTTT.

CDR3 protein: CASSPLLTGELFF. CDR3 bases: TGCGCCAGCAGCCCGCTTCTGACCGGGGAGCTGTTTTTT. The chain employs TRBV5-1 and TRBJ2-2; D unresolved. Trimming removed 4 bases at V and 5 bases at J, with 9 bases between. Germline lookup yields CDR1 SGHRS and CDR2 YFSETQ. The CDR3 has 13 amino acids.

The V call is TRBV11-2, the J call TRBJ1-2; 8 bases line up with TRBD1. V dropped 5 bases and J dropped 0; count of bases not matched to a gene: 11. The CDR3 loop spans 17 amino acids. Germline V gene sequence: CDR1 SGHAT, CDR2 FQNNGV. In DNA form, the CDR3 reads TGTGCCAGCAGCCGATCAGGGGGCGCGTCCCCTAACTATGGCTACACCTTC. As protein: CASSRSGGASPNYGYTF.

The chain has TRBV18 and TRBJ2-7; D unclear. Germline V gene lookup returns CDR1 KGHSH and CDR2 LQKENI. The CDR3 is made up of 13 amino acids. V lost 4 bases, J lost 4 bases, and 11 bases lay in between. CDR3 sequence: CASSLSEMYEQYF. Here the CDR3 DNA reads TGTGCCAGCTCACTGTCAGAGATGTACGAGCAGTACTTC.

The CDR3 DNA reads TGTGCCAGCAGTTACTCGCCGGGGGACTATGGCTACACCTTC. Translated, it gives CASSYSPGDYGYTF. This chain links TRBV6-5 with TRBJ1-2, with a weak D call TRBD1 (5 bases). The CDR3 has 14 residues. Germline V gives CDR1 MNHEY, CDR2 SVGAGI. V was cut by 0 bases and J by 3 bases, with 8 bases left in between.

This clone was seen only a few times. For the CDR3, the DNA is TGTGCCAGCAGCAACCCGGGACAGAATTATGGCTACACCTTC. This encodes CASSNPGQNYGYTF. The genes are TRBV7-6 and TRBJ1-2, with TRBD1 matching 7 bases. With V trimmed by 5 bases and J by 5 bases, 8 bases remained unmatched. The CDR3 loop spans 14 amino acids. Germline assignment: CDR1 SGHVS and CDR2 FNYEAQ.

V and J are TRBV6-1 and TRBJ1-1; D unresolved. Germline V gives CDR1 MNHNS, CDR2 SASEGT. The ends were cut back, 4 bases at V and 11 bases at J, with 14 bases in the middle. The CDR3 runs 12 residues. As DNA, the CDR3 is TGTGCCAGCAGTGCCGCCGGGATAAGGGCTTTCTTT. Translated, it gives CASSAAGIRAFF.

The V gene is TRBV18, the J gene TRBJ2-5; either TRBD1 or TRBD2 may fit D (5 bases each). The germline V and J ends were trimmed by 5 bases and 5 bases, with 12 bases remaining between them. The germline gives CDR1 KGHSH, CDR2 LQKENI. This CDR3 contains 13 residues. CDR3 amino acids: CASSAGDGETQYF. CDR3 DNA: TGTGCCAGCTCAGCCGGGGACGGGGAGACCCAGTACTTC.